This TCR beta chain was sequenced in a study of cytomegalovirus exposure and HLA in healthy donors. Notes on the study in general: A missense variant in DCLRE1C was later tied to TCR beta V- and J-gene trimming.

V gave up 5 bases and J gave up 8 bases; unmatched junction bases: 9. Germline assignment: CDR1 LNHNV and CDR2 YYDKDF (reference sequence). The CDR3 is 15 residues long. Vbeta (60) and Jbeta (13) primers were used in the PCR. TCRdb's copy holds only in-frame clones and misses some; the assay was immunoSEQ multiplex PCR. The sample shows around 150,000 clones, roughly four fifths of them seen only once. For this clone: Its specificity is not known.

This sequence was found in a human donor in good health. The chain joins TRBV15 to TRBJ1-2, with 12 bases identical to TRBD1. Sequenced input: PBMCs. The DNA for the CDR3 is TGTGCCACCAGCGCCCGGGACAGGGGGCTTATGGGCTACACCTTC. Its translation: CATSARDRGLMGYTF. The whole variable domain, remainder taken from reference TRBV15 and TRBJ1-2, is DAMVIQNPRYQVTQFGKPVTLSCSQTLNHNVMYWYQQKSSQAPKLLFHYYDKDFNNEADTPDNFQSRRPNTSFCFLDIRSPGLGDTAMYLCATSARDRGLMGYTFGSGTRLTVV.